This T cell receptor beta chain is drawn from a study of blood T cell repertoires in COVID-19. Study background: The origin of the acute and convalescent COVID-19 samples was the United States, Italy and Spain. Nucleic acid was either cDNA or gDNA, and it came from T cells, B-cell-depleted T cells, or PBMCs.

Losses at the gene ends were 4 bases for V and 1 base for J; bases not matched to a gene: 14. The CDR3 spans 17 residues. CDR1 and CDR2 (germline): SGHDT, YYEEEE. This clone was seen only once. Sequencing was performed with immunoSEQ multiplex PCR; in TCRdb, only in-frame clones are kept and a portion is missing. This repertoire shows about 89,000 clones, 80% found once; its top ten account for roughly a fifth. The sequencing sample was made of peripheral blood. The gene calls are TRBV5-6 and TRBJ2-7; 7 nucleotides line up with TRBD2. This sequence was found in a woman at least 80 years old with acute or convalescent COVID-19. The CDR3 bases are TGTGCCAGCAGCCCCATGGGAGGGTTTGGGGCTTCCTACGAGCAGTACTTC. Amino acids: CASSPMGGFGASYEQYF. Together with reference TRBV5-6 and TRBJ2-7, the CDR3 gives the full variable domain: DAGVTQSPTHLIKTRGQQVTLRCSPKSGHDTVSWYQQALGQGPQFIFQYYEEEERQRGNFPDRFSGHQFPNYSSELNVNALLLGDSALYLCASSPMGGFGASYEQYFGPGTRLTVT.